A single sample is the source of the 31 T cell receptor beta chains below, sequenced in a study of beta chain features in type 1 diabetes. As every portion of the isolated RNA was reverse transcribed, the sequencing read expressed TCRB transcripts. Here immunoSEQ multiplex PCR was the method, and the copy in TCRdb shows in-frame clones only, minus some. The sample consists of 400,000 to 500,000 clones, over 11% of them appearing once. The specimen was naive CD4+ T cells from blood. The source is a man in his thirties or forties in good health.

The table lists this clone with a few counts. This chain's CDR3 is CSVPPGREQYV. The CDR3 bases are TGCAGCGTTCCCCCCGGGCGGGAGCAGTACGTC. The rearrangement joins TRBV29-1 to TRBJ2-7; D unclear. V lost 5 bases and J 7 bases, leaving 12 bases between the germline ends. Looked up from germline, CDR1 is SQVTM and CDR2 is ANQGSEA. CDR3 length equals 11 residues.

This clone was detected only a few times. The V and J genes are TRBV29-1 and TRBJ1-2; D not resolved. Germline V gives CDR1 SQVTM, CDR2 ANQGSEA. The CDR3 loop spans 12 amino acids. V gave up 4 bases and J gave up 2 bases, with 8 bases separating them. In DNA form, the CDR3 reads TGCAGCGTTGTGGTGGCGAACTATGGCTACACCTTC. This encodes CSVVVANYGYTF.

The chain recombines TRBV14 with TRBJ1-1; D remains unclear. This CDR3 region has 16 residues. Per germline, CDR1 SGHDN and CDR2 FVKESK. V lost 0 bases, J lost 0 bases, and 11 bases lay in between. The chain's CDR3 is CASSQDTWFVNTEAFF. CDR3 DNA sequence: TGTGCCAGCAGCCAAGATACTTGGTTCGTGAACACTGAAGCTTTCTTT. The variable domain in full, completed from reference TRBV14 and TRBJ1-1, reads EAGVTQFPSHSVIEKGQTVTLRCDPISGHDNLYWYRRVMGKEIKFLLHFVKESKQDESGMPNNRFLAERTGGTYSTLKVQPAELEDSGVYFCASSQDTWFVNTEAFFGQGTRLTVV.

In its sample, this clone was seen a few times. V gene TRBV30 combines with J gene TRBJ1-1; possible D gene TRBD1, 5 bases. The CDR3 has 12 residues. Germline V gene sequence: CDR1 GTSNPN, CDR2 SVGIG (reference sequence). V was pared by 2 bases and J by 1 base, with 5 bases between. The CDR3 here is CAWSQGNTEAFF. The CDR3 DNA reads TGTGCCTGGAGTCAGGGGAACACTGAAGCTTTCTTT.

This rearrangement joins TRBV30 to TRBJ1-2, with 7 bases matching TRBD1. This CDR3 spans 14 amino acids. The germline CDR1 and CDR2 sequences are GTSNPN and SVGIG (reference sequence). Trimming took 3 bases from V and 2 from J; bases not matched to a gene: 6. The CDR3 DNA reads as TGTGCCTGGAGCGGGGTACAGGGGAACTATGGCTACACCTTC. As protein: CAWSGVQGNYGYTF.

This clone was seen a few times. CDR3 in DNA: TGTGCCAGCAGACGTACAGGGGGGCTCTACTACGAGCAGTACTTC. Its protein product is CASRRTGGLYYEQYF. The chain is built from TRBV27 and TRBJ2-7, with 8 bases fitting TRBD1. V lost 6 bases to trimming and J lost 3 bases; unmatched junction nucleotides: 10. The germline V gene has CDR1 MNHEY and CDR2 SMNVEV (reference sequence). The CDR3 totals 15 residues.

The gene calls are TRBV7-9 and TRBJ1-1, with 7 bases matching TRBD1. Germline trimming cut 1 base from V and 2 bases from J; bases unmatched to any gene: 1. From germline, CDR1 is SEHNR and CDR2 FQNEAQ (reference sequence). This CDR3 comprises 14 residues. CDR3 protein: CASSLGTGNTEAFF. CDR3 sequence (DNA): TGTGCCAGCAGCTTAGGGACAGGTAACACTGAAGCTTTCTTT.

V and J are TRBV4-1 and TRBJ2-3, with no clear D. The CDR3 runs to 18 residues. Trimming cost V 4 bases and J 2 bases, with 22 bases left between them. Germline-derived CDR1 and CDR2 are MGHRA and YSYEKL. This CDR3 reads CASSPQALRAGNTDTQYF. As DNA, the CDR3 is TGCGCCAGCAGCCCGCAGGCTTTAAGGGCCGGTAACACAGATACGCAGTATTTT.

The CDR3 region has the DNA TGTGCCTGGAGTGTACACGCTGGCTACGAGCAGTACGTC. It codes for CAWSVHAGYEQYV. This chain joins TRBV30 and TRBJ2-7; D uncertain. Deletions cut 0 bases from V and 3 bases from J, with 9 bases between. This CDR3 region has 13 residues. From germline, CDR1 is GTSNPN and CDR2 SVGIG (reference sequence).

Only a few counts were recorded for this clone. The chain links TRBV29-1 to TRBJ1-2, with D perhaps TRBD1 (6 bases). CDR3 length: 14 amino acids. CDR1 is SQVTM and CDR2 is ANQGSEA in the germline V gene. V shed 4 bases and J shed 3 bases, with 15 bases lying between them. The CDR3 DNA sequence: TGCAGCGTTGTCACAGGGTGCTCCGACTATGGCTACACCTTC. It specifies CSVVTGCSDYGYTF.

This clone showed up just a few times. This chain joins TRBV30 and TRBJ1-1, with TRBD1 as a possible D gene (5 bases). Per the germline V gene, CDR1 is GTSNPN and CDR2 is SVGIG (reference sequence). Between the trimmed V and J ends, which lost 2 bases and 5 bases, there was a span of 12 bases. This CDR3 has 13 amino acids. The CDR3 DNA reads TGTGCCTGGAGTAGGGGACGTAAGACTGAAGCTTTCTTT. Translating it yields CAWSRGRKTEAFF.

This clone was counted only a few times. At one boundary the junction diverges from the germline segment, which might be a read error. The CDR3, as DNA: TGTGCCAGCAGTGAAGCGCGGTCCAGGGGCTCCACCTTC. As protein: CASSEARSRGSTF. The V call is TRBV2, the J call TRBJ1-2, with D possibly TRBD1 on 6 matching bases. CDR3 length: 13 residues. Germline V gives CDR1 SNHLY, CDR2 FYNNEI.

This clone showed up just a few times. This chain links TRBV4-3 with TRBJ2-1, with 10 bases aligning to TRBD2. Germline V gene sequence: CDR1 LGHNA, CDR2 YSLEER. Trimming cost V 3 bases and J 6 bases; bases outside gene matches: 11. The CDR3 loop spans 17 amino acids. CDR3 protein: CASSQTRASGSRNEQFF. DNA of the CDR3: TGCGCCAGCAGCCAGACCCGGGCTAGCGGGAGTCGCAATGAGCAGTTCTTC.

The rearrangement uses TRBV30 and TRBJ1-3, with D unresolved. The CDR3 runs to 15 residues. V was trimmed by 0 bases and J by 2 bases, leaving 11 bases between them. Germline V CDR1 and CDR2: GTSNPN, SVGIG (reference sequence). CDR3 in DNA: TGTGCCTGGAGTGTACGCCTCGTCACTGGAAACACCATATATTTT. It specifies CAWSVRLVTGNTIYF.

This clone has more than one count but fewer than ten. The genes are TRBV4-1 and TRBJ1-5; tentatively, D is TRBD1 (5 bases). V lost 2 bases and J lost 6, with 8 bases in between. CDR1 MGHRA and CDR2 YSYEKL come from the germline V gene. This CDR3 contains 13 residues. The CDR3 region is CASSQSQGQPQHF. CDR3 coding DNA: TGCGCCAGCAGCCAATCTCAGGGTCAGCCCCAGCATTTT.

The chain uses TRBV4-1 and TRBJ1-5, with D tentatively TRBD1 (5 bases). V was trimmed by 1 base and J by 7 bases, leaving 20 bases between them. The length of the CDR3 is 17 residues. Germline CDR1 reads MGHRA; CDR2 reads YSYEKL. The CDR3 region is CASSQVIGGSSGQPQHF. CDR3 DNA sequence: TGCGCCAGCAGCCAAGTCATCGGGGGGAGTTCCGGGCAGCCCCAGCATTTT.

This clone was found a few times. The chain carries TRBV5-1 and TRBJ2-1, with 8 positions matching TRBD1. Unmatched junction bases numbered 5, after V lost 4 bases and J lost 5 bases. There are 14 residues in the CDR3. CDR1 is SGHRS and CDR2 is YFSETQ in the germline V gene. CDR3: CASSITTGDNEQFF. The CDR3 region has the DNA TGCGCCAGCAGCATAACGACAGGGGACAATGAGCAGTTCTTC.

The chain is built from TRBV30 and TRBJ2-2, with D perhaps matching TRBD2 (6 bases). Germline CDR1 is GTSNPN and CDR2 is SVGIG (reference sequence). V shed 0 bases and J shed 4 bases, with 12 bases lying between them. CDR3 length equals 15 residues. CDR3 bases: TGTGCCTGGAGTGTAATCCAGGGAGGCACCGGGGAGCTGTTTTTT. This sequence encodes CAWSVIQGGTGELFF.

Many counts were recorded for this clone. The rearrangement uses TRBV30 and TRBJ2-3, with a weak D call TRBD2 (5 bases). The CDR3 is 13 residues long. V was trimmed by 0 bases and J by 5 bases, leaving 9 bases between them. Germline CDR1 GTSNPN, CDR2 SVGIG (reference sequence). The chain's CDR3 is CAWSVLVGDTQYF. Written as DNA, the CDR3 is TGTGCCTGGAGTGTACTAGTCGGAGATACGCAGTATTTT.

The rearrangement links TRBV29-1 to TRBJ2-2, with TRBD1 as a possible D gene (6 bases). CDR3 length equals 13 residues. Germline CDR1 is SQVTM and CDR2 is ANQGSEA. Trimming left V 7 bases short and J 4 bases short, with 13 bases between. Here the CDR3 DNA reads TGCAGCGGGCAGGACAGCAGCACCGGGGAGCTGTTTTTT. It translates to CSGQDSSTGELFF.

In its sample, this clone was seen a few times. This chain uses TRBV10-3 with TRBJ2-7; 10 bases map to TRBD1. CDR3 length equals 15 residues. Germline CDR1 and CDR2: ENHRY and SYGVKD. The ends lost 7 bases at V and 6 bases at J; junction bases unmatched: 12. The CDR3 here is CAINYSGTGECEQYF. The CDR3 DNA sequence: TGTGCCATCAATTACTCCGGGACAGGGGAATGCGAGCAGTACTTC.

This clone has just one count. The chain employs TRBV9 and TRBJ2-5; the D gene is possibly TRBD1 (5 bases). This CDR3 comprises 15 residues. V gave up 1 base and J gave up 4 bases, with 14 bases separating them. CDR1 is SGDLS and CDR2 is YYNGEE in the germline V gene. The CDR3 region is CASSVLPAGPETQYF. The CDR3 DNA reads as TGTGCCAGCAGCGTACTCCCTGCAGGGCCAGAGACCCAGTACTTC.

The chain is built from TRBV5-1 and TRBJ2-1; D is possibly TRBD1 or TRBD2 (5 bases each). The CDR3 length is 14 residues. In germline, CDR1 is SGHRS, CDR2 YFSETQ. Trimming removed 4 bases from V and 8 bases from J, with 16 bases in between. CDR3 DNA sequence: TGCGCCAGCAGCCGAACGGGACGCGGTGATGAGCAGTTCTTC. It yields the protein CASSRTGRGDEQFF.

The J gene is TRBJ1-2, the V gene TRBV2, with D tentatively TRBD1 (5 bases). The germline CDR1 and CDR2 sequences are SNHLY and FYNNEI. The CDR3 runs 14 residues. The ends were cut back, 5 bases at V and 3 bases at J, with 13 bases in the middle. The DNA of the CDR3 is TGTGCCAGCAGTTTCACCCCCAGGGACTATGGCTACACCTTC. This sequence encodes CASSFTPRDYGYTF. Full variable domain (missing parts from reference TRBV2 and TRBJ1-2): EPEVTQTPSHQVTQMGQEVILRCVPISNHLYFYWYRQILGQKVEFLVSFYNNEISEKSEIFDDQFSVERPDGSNFTLKIRSTKLEDSAMYFCASSFTPRDYGYTFGSGTRLTVV.

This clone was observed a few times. This CDR3 reads CASSLRQGVYNEQFF. In DNA, the CDR3 is TGTGCCAGCAGCCTTCGACAGGGGGTGTACAATGAGCAGTTCTTC. This chain joins TRBV5-6 and TRBJ2-1; 9 bases are shared with TRBD1. Trimming took 4 bases from V and 4 from J; bases not matched to a gene: 6. Germline lookup yields CDR1 SGHDT and CDR2 YYEEEE. The CDR3 covers 15 residues.

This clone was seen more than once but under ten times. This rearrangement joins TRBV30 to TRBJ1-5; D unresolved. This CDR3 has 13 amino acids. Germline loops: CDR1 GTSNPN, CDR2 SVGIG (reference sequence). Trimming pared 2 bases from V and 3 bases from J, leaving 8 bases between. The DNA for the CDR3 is TGTGCCTGGAGTCTCATCCTCAATCAGCCCCAGCATTTT. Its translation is CAWSLILNQPQHF.

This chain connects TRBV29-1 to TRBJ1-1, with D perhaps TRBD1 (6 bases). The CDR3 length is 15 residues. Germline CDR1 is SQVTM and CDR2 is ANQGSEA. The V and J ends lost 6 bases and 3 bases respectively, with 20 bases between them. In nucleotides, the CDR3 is TGCAGCGTAGAACTCGGGGGCAGGCTGGACACTGAAGCTTTCTTT. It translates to CSVELGGRLDTEAFF.

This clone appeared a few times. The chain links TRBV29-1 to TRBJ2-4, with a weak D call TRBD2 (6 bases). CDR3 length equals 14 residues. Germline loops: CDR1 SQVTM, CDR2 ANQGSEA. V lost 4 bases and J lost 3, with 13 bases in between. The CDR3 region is CSVVVGSGKNIQYF. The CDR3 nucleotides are TGCAGCGTTGTGGTCGGGAGCGGCAAAAACATTCAGTACTTC.

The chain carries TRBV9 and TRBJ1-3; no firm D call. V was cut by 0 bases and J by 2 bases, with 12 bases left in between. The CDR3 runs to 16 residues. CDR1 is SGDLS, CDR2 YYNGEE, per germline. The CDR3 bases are TGTGCCAGCAGCGTAGGGAAGGGAGAAGCTGGAAACACCATATATTTT. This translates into CASSVGKGEAGNTIYF.

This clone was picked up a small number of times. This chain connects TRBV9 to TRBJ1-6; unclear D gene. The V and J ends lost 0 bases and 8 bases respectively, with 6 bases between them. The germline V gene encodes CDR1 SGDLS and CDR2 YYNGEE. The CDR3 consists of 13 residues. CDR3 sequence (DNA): TGTGCCAGCAGCGTAGCAACGCATTCACCCCTCCACTTT. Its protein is CASSVATHSPLHF.

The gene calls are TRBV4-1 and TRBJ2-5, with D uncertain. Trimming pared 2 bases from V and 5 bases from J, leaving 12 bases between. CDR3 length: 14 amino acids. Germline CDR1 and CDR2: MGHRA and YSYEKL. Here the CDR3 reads CASSQIRGMETQYF. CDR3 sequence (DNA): TGCGCCAGCAGCCAAATCCGCGGAATGGAGACCCAGTACTTC.